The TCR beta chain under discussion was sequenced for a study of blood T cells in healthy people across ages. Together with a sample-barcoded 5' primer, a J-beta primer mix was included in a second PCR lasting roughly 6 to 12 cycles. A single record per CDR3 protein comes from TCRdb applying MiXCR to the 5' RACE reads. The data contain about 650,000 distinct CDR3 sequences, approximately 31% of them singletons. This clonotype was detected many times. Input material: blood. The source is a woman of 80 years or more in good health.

The CDR3: CASSPLRAGAADTQYF. Here the CDR3 DNA reads TGTGCCAGCAGCCCGCTGCGGGCCGGGGCTGCAGATACGCAGTATTTT. The V call is TRBV11-2, the J call TRBJ2-3; D could derive from TRBD1 or TRBD2 (5 bases each). Trimming pared 5 bases from V and 4 bases from J, leaving 19 bases between. CDR3 length: 16 amino acids. Germline V CDR1 and CDR2: SGHAT, FQNNGV.